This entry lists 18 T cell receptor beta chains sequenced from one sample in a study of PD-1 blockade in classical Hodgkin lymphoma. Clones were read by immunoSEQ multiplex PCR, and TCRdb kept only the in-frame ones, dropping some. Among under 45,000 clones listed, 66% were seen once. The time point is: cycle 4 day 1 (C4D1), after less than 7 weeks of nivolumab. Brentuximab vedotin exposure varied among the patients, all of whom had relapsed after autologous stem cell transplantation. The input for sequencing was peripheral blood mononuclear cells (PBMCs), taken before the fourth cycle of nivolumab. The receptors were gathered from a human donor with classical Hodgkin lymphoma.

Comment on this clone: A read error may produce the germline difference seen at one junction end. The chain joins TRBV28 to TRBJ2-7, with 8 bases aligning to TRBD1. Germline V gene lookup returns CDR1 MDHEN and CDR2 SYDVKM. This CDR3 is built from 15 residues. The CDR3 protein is CACSSPAEQGDEQYF. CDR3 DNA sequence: TGTGCCTGCAGTTCACCCGCGGAACAGGGGGATGAGCAGTACTTC.

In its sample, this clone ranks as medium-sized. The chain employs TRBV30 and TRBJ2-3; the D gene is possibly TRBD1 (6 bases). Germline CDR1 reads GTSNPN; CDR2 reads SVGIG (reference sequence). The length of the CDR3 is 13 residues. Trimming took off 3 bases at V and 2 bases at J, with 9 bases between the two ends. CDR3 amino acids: CAWSDRLTDTQYF. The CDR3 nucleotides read TGTGCCTGGAGCGACAGGCTCACAGATACGCAGTATTTT.

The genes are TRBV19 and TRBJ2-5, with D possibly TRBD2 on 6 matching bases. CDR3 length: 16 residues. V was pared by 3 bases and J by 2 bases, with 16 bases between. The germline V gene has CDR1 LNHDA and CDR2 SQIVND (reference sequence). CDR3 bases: TGTGCCAGTAGTATTGGTTGGGGTAGCGGACAAGAGACCCAGTACTTC. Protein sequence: CASSIGWGSGQETQYF.

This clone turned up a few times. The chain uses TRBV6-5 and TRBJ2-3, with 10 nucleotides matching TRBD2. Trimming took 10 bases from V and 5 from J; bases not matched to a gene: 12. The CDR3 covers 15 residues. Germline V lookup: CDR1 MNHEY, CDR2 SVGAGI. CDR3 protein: CATQKRGGLGDTQYF. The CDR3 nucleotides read TGTGCCACTCAGAAGCGGGGGGGCCTTGGAGATACGCAGTATTTT.

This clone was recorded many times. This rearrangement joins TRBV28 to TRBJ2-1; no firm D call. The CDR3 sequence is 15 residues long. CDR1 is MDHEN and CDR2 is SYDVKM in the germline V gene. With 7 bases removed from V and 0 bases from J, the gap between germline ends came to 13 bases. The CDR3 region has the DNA TGTGCCAGCACCACGTACGCAGGCTCCTACAATGAGCAGTTCTTC. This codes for CASTTYAGSYNEQFF.

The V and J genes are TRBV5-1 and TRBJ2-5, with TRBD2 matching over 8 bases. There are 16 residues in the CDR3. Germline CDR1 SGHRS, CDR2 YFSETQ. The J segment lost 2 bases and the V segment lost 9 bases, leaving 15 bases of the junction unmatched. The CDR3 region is CATHNSGLAEQETQYF. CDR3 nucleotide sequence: TGCGCCACCCATAACTCTGGACTAGCTGAGCAAGAGACCCAGTACTTC.

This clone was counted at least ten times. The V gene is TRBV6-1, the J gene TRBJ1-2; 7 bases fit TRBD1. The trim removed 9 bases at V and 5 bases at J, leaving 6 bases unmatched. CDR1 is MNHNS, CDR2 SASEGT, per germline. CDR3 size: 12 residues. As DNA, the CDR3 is TGTGCCAGACGGGAACAGGGGTATGGCTACACCTTC. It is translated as CARREQGYGYTF.

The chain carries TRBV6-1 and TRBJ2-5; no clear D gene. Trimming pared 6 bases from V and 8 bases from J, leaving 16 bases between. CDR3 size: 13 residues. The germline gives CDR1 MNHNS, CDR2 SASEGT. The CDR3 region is CASSRTEVSTQYF. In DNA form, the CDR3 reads TGTGCCAGCAGCCGAACAGAAGTTAGCACCCAGTACTTC.

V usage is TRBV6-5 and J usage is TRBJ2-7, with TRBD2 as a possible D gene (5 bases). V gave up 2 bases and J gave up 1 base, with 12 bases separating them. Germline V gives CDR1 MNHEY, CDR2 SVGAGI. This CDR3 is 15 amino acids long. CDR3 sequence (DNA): TGTGCCAGCAGTTACGAGGGTGCCGGGTCCTACGAGCAGTACTTC. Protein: CASSYEGAGSYEQYF.

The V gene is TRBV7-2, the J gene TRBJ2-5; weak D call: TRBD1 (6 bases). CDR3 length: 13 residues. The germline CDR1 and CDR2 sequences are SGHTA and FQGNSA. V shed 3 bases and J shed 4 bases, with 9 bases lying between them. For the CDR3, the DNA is TGTGCCAGCAGCTTCGGGACACGAGAGACCCAGTACTTC. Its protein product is CASSFGTRETQYF.

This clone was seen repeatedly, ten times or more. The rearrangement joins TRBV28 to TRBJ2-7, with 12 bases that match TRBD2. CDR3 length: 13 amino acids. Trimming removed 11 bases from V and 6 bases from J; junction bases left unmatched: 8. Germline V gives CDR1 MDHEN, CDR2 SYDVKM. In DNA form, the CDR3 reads TGTGCCGGCGCTAGCGGGAGGGCGGTCGAGCAGTACTTC. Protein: CAGASGRAVEQYF.

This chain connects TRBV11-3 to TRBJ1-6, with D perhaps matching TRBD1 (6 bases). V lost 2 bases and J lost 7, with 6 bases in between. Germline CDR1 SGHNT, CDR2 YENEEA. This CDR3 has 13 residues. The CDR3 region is CASSLTGNSPLHF. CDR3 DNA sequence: TGTGCCAGCAGCTTAACAGGGAATTCACCCCTCCACTTT.

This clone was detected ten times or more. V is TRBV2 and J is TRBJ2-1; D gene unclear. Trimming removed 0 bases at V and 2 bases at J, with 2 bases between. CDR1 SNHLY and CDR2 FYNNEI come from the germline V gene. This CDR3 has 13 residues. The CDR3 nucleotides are TGTGCCAGCAGTGAAGCGGCCTACAATGAGCAGTTCTTC. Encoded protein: CASSEAAYNEQFF.

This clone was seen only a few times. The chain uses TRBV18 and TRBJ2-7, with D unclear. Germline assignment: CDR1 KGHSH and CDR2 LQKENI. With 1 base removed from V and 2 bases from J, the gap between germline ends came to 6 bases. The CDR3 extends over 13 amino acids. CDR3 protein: CASSPQGTYEQYF. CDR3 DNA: TGTGCCAGCTCACCACAGGGTACCTACGAGCAGTACTTC. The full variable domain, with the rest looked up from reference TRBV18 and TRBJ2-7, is NAGVMQNPRHLVRRRGQEARLRCSPMKGHSHVYWYRQLPEEGLKFMVYLQKENIIDESGMPKERFSAEFPKEGPSILRIQQVVRGDSAAYFCASSPQGTYEQYFGPGTRLTVT.

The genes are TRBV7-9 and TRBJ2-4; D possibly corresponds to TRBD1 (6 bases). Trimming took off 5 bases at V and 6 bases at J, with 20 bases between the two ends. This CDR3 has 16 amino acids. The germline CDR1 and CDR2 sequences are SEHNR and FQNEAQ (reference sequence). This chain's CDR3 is CASSEQGRGNLNIQYF. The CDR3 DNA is TGTGCCAGCAGCGAACAGGGTAGGGGGAACCTAAACATTCAGTACTTC.

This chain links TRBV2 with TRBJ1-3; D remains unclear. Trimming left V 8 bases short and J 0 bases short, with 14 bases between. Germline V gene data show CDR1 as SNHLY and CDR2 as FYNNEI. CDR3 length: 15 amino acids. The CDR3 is CASSLDGSSGNTIYF. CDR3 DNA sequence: TGTGCCAGCTCCCTGGACGGTAGCTCTGGAAACACCATATATTTT.

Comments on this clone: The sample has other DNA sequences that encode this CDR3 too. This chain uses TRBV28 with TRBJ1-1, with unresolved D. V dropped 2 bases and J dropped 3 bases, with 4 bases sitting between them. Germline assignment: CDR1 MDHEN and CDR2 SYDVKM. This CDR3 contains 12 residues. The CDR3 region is CASSLSDTEAFF. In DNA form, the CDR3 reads TGTGCCAGCAGTTTAAGTGACACTGAAGCTTTCTTT.

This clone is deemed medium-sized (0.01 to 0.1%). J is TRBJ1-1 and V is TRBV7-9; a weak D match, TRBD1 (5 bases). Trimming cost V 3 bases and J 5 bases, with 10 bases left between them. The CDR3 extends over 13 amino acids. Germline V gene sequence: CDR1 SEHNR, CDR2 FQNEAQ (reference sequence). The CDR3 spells CASSFEGRTEAFF. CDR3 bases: TGTGCCAGCAGCTTTGAGGGGCGGACTGAAGCTTTCTTT.